This T cell receptor beta chain was recovered during a study of T-cell memory formation after mild COVID-19. General study results and limits: Researchers could not confirm that second-wave clones peaking on day 37 targeted SARS-CoV-2. Mostly located in CM and EM were contracting CD4+ clones, with contracting CD8+ clones located in EMRA.

CDR3 length: 9 residues. CDR1 MNHEY and CDR2 SMNVEV come from the germline V gene (reference sequence). V was shortened by 8 bases and J by 3 bases, with 2 bases between the two germline ends. To note about this clonotype: As yet, its antigen is unknown.

TCRdb recomputed calls from the 5' RACE reads with MiXCR, one row per CDR3 protein. The table shows 85,000 to 130,000 distinct CDR3 sequences, with about an eighth occurring only once. The chain employs TRBV27 and TRBJ2-7; D is unclear. Sequenced input: PBMCs or a T cell subset sorted from them (not recorded which). This receptor was obtained from an adult woman who had mild COVID-19 (a few samples of this study predate the infection). Cell type and time point are not known. CDR3: CASGYEQYF. CDR3 bases: TGTGCCAGCGGCTACGAGCAGTACTTC.